This T cell receptor beta chain is drawn from a study of cytomegalovirus exposure and HLA in healthy donors (dated by TCRdb to 2017 to 2019). With respect to the entire study: An earlier analysis of 587 of the donors reported 250 to 300 Gb of sequence data and 100 million to 140 million unique TCR beta sequences from 190 million or so T cells. The aim of the study was to test whether cataloging public T cell receptors could identify signatures of past pathogen exposure. Using immunosequencing, the study profiled T cell repertoires from around 680 subjects and related those repertoires to cytomegalovirus serostatus. A later analysis re-examined previously published TCR beta repertoires from more than 650 donors and added high-resolution HLA genotyping to investigate patterns of TCR occurrence. Typing coverage differed by locus: A, B, C, DRB1 and DQB1 were typed in about 620-640 donors, DQA1 in about 500, DPA1 in over 600, and DPB1 in roughly 450. All discovery cohort repertoires had been generated on a single sequencing platform. To decide whether each TCR beta V gene segment behaved as functional or pseudogenic, an earlier analysis of nearly 600 of the donors relied on high-throughput TCR beta sequencing. Of the approximately 400 genotyped donors, over 80% were placed in the genetic ancestry cluster associated with self-reported Caucasian donors. To predict cytomegalovirus infection status, the study brought together high-throughput TCR immunosequencing, statistical association of individual TCRs with disease status, and machine learning. Donor age, sex, ethnicity and CMV serostatus were collected together with the repertoire data. In the later analysis, no new phenotypic data were used to find candidate immune exposures; instead, reliance was placed on TCR beta sequences and their occurrence across donors. Along with the roughly 670-subject first cohort, a separate validation cohort of over a hundred different subjects was used. HLA typing included class I and class II loci at four-digit resolution. Among some 410 genotyped donors of the cohort, an average of approximately 240,000 unique TCR beta nucleotide sequences was sequenced per donor, of which approximately 18% were non-productive. An early release covering roughly 600 HLA-typed donors comprised about 300 gigabases of sequencing data and approximately 80 million unique TCR sequences. Several DR-DQ haplotypes were treated as single units for association and clustering because of strong linkage in the cohort. Genome-wide SNP genotypes for about 55% of the roughly 670 donors were used in a later genetic analysis, which treated that subset as a discovery cohort.

The full study reports these points: While some public TCRs were present in many individuals, most TCR sequences turned up only very rarely across donors. Broadly in line with IMGT annotations, most TCR beta V segments showed up in productive rearrangements about 87% or about 30% of the time in an earlier analysis of some 590 of the donors. Because HLA typing was unavailable for some donors at each locus, only the typed subset was used in association tests. A later genetic analysis reported fewer N-insertions in productive TCRs among donors in an Asian-associated ancestry cluster than the roughly 620-donor mean. Three of the identified cytomegalovirus-associated TCR beta chains were confirmed in vitro to be specific for cytomegalovirus antigens. The sequencing pipeline was judged likely to have produced a cluster of highly shared sequence variants as a technical artifact. Because the 87-base-pair reads could not distinguish some IMGT-functional V segments, including TRBV6-2 and TRBV6-3, those segments were excluded. In a later analysis, several top co-occurrence clusters were reported to appear linked to parvovirus B19, influenza, CMV and Epstein-Barr virus. V-gene and J-gene trimming of TCR beta chains was associated with a missense DCLRE1C variant in a later genetic analysis, and the association was replicated in an independent cohort. According to a later analysis, most CMV-associated TCR beta chains appeared to be HLA-restricted, and the HLA associations seemed to be driven largely by CMV exposure. Correlated functional status among segregating V segments might reflect linkage disequilibrium, but an unknown experimental factor could not be ruled out. Compared with equally common non-associated chains, HLA-associated TCR beta chains in a later analysis were more clonally expanded and had lower generation probabilities. For the cohort, immune exposure information was limited to CMV serostatus. Roughly uniform sequencing depth across donors was assumed in presence/absence analyses, although this assumption may not hold. A further reported finding was that TCR beta sequences accurately predicted the HLA-A and HLA-B alleles for most subjects in the first cohort. A later analysis associated 16,951 TCR beta sequences with specific HLA alleles at a false discovery rate of 0.05. Only TCR beta chains were sequenced in this cohort, and the absence of alpha or paired-chain data limited detectable features. The study gave a list of about 160 TCR beta chains associated with cytomegalovirus. The classifier was reported to diagnose cytomegalovirus status with high specificity and sensitivity in both the original and validation cohorts. Because counts were too low, approximately 15 rarely observed V segments, including chromosome 9 orphons, were excluded from the earlier analysis of 587 of the donors. It was suggested by the authors that the approach could potentially be generalized to other disease states and immunological phenotypes. When HLA alleles, especially DR and DQ, strongly co-occurred, TCR associations were difficult to assign to individual alleles. In a later analysis, the rate of TCR association differed among HLA loci, with DRB1 alleles having the most associated TCRs and HLA-C alleles having the fewest.

The library was prepared using the immunoSEQ multiplex PCR assay. For the multiplex PCR, a mixture combining 60 forward primers for TCR Vbeta segments and 13 reverse primers for TCR Jbeta segments was used. The CDR3 region of rearranged TCR beta genes was amplified from genomic DNA by a multiplex PCR assay. On the Illumina HiSeq System, the amplified TCR beta libraries were sequenced as 87-base-pair reads. Under the source paper's analysis protocol: A later analysis counted 75 million to 100 million unique TCR beta chains across the 600 to 850 repertoires, and approximately 11 million of these chains were shared by at least two donors. A nearest-neighbor algorithm error-corrected the raw reads and collapsed the reads into unique sequences, merging closely related sequences to remove PCR and sequencing errors. V, D and J gene segments were assigned by aligning CDR3 sequences to IMGT reference sequences. For a sequence to be retained, at least a six-nucleotide match to both a V gene segment and a J gene segment was required. Rearrangements were called productive when the CDR3 lacked stop codons and stayed in frame with V and J; all others were non-productive. Following IMGT convention, CDR3 was defined as the stretch from the second conserved V-encoded cysteine up to the conserved J-encoded phenylalanine. The earlier analysis of some 580 of the donors excluded any sequence lacking an unambiguous match to a single V gene segment. In an earlier analysis of some 590 of the donors, V segments were called functional above 56.7% productive rearrangements and were called segregating when the between-donor standard deviation exceeded 5%. To diagnose cytomegalovirus status from the catalog of TCR beta chain sequences, a statistical classification framework was built. V and J gene assignment, in a later analysis, came from comparing TCR nucleotide sequences with IMGT/GENE-DB human TR gene sequences. Using the TCRdist pipeline, a later analysis assigned CDR3 sequences along with most-parsimonious VDJ recombination scenarios. In a later analysis, each TCR beta chain was defined by its CDR3 amino acid sequence together with its V-gene family, and reads lacking a unique V-gene family were excluded. A later analysis removed roughly 590 highly shared, low-generation-probability nucleotide sequences to deal with suspected cross-contamination and a sequencing artifact. For each public chain, a later analysis derived a clonal expansion index from normalized ranks of inferred template counts within each repertoire. In a later analysis, generation probabilities were computed with a VDJ recombination model fitted to out-of-frame rearrangements, and the resulting probabilities were checked against IGoR. A later analysis scored TCR-TCR, TCR-HLA and TCR-CMV co-occurrence with hypergeometric tests, applying a repertoire-size bias correction to TCR pairs. A later analysis estimated false discovery rates by permuting HLA or CMV assignments 20 times. In a later analysis, co-occurring TCRs were grouped using DBSCAN, and TCRdist sequence similarity was added for clustering within HLA-allele-positive subsets. Repertoires with fewer than 30,000 or more than 120,000 public chains were left out of co-occurrence clustering, as were about five repertoires with anomalous nucleotide sharing. Held by TCRdb, this immuneACCESS table contains in-frame sequences only and omits some clones. Under half of the omission traces to an unresolved V gene where checked; the cause of the rest is unknown. V and J calls and clone size are copied from that table; D and trimming were computed from the DNA. This sample holds fewer than 140,000 clones; over 60% were observed only once. Around 5.8% of the sample is taken by the ten largest.

On this clone: Its antigen has not been determined. No qualities accompany the bases; no much larger clone lies one base away.

In total, over 600 healthy bone marrow donors made up the cohort. At the time of sampling, all cohort members were nominally healthy, though unrecorded immune exposures were likely present. The donor was CMV seropositive and was included in the group of approximately 310 seropositive cohort members. A peripheral blood sample was provided by each donor, and peripheral blood mononuclear cells were used for TCR beta sequencing. The Qiagen DNeasy Blood Extraction Kit was used to extract genomic DNA from the blood cell samples. From cysteine to phenylalanine, the CDR3 is 14 amino acids long. Only the CDR3 DNA stays, 42 bases, in frame from base 1. Reading the germline V gene gives CDR1 SGDLS and CDR2 YYNGEE.

This TCR derives from a woman in her 50s in good health and CMV-seropositive. The sequencing input was PBMCs. The sequence joins TRBV9 to TRBJ2-5; no D gene call is confident. The J call may not be correct, given that the DNA end is closer to TRBJ2-7. DNA sequence: TGTGCCAGCAGCCCCGCACTGGTTACCTACGAGCAGTACTTC. Its protein is CASSPALVTYEQYF.